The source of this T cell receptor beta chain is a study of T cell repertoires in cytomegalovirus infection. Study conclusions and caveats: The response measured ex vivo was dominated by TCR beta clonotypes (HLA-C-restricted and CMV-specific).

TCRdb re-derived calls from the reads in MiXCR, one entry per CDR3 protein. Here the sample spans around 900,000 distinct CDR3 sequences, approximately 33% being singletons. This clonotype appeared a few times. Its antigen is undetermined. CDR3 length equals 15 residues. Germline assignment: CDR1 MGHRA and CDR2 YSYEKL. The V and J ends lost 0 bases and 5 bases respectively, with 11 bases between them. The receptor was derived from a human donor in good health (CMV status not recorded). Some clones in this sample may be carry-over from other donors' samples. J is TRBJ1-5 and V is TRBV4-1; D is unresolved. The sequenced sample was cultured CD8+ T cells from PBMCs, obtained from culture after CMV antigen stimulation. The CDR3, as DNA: TGCGCCAGCAGCCAAGATCCCGGGATTTATCAGCCCCAGCATTTT. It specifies CASSQDPGIYQPQHF.